This T cell receptor (beta chain) was observed in a study of T-cell reconstitution after alpha-beta-depleted transplantation in children. The CDR3 contains 14 residues. V was pared by 4 bases and J by 2 bases, with 10 bases between. Germline lookup yields CDR1 LGHNA and CDR2 YSLEER. Molecular barcoding with unique molecular identifiers was used for the TCRbeta library. A single record per CDR3 protein comes from TCRdb applying MiXCR to the PCR reads. The repertoire consists of roughly 90,000 distinct CDR3 sequences, with 12% occurring once and the leading ten covering 11% to 15%. This clonotype was counted many times.

The TCR sequence derives from a human donor who donated a stem cell graft to a child with inherited bone marrow failure. V is TRBV4-3 and J is TRBJ2-3; possible D gene TRBD1, 5 bases. This sample comprised PBMCs from the stem cell graft donor, obtained from the stem cell graft. The CDR3 DNA reads TGCGCCAGCAGCCCTGGGGCCCACACAGATACGCAGTATTTT. Translation gives CASSPGAHTDTQYF.